Presented here are 22 T cell receptor beta chains from one specimen sequenced in a study of CD8+CD57+ T cells in acquired aplastic anemia. The TCR beta profiling, which covered VDJ combination and CDR3 sequence, was carried out using genomic DNA as the template. One entry per CDR3 protein, called by TCRdb with MiXCR from the reads. The table includes a few hundred thousand distinct CDR3 sequences, around a third detected once. The authors sequenced patients whose flow cytometry had shown CD8+CD57+ cell expansion. Sequencing input: sorted CD4+, CD8+, or CD8+CD57+ T cells (not recorded which) from PBMCs. The receptors come from a human donor with aplastic anemia.

This clonotype has a count of ten or more. The rearrangement links TRBV12-3 or TRBV12-4 to TRBJ1-2, with 7 bases aligning to TRBD1. The CDR3 is 15 amino acids. Trimming at V came to 2 bases and at J to 4 bases, leaving 7 bases not matched to a gene. The CDR3 coding sequence is TGTGCCAGCAGTTTACGCCGGGACAGCGTCTATGGCTACACCTTC. It specifies CASSLRRDSVYGYTF.

This clonotype was detected a few times. The chain combines TRBV6-1 with TRBJ2-7; weak D call: TRBD2 (5 bases). Trimming took 6 bases from V and 6 from J, leaving 12 bases between them. Per the germline V gene, CDR1 is MNHNS and CDR2 is SASEGT. The CDR3 has 12 amino acids. The DNA of the CDR3 is TGTGCCAGCAGCCGCGGGTATGTCGAGCAGTACTTC. Encoded protein: CASSRGYVEQYF.

The chain combines TRBV7-2 with TRBJ2-3; 11 bases are a match to TRBD2. Germline values: CDR1 SGHTA, CDR2 FQGNSA. The trim removed 0 bases at V and 4 bases at J, leaving 6 bases unmatched. This CDR3 is 17 amino acids long. CDR3 protein: CASSLAVAGGPSDTQYF. The CDR3 DNA follows: TGTGCCAGCAGCTTAGCTGTAGCGGGGGGGCCGTCAGATACGCAGTATTTT.

The J gene is TRBJ1-6, the V gene TRBV25-1, with 10 bases matching TRBD1. With 7 bases clipped from V and 7 bases from J, the junction kept 10 bases outside the gene matches. From germline, CDR1 is MGHDK and CDR2 SYGVNS. The CDR3 spans 16 residues. CDR3 amino acids: CASTLNDRGRNSPLHF. CDR3 nucleotide sequence: TGTGCCAGCACCCTAAACGACAGGGGGCGGAATTCACCCCTCCACTTT.

V gene TRBV24-1 combines with J gene TRBJ1-6; 7 bases match TRBD1. This CDR3 is 14 amino acids long. Germline V gene sequence: CDR1 KGHDR, CDR2 SFDVKD. Trimming removed 11 bases from V and 6 bases from J; junction bases left unmatched: 9. CDR3 in DNA: TGTGCCATCCGAGTGGGACAGCCTAATTCACCCCTCCACTTT. Amino acid sequence: CAIRVGQPNSPLHF.

This clonotype was seen more than once but under ten times. The J gene is TRBJ2-5, the V gene TRBV5-1, with TRBD1 matching over 8 bases. The V gene's germline CDR1 is SGHRS and CDR2 YFSETQ. This CDR3 spans 14 amino acids. V lost 4 bases to trimming and J lost 5 bases; unmatched junction nucleotides: 7. CDR3: CASSRQGTMETQYF. The CDR3 nucleotides read TGCGCCAGCAGCCGACAGGGGACGATGGAGACCCAGTACTTC.

This clonotype has a handful of counts. The genes are TRBV5-1 and TRBJ1-4; 7 bases fit TRBD1. The CDR3 is made up of 14 amino acids. Per germline, CDR1 SGHRS and CDR2 YFSETQ. V dropped 4 bases and J dropped 4; count of bases not matched to a gene: 4. DNA for the CDR3: TGCGCCAGCAGCATAGGGACAGTTAATGAAAAACTGTTTTTT. Translation gives CASSIGTVNEKLFF.

The genes are TRBV11-2 and TRBJ2-7; maybe TRBD1 (6 bases). The CDR3 runs 15 residues. Trimming stripped 4 bases from V and 7 bases from J, with 20 bases between. The V gene's germline CDR1 is SGHAT and CDR2 FQNNGV. CDR3 amino acids: CASSSRAQGTGEQYF. The CDR3 nucleotides are TGTGCCAGCAGCTCCCGCGCACAGGGCACCGGGGAGCAGTACTTC.

J is TRBJ1-6 and V is TRBV5-4, with TRBD1 identical over 8 bases. Germline assignment: CDR1 SGHNT and CDR2 YYREEE (reference sequence). V lost 4 bases and J lost 5; bases outside the gene matches: 2. CDR3 length equals 14 residues. CDR3 residues: CASSKTGDNSPLHF. For the CDR3, the DNA is TGTGCCAGCAGCAAGACAGGGGATAATTCACCCCTCCACTTT.

The V gene is TRBV5-6, the J gene TRBJ1-3; 9 nucleotides line up with TRBD1. The ends lost 4 bases at V and 4 bases at J; junction bases unmatched: 6. Germline V gives CDR1 SGHDT, CDR2 YYEEEE. The length of the CDR3 is 15 residues. The CDR3 region is CASSLQGAQGNTIYF. The CDR3 DNA is TGTGCCAGCAGCCTACAGGGGGCGCAAGGAAACACCATATATTTT.

V gene TRBV11-1 combines with J gene TRBJ2-1; perhaps TRBD2 as D (5 bases). With 3 bases removed from V and 6 bases from J, the gap between germline ends came to 15 bases. The CDR3 has 15 residues. Germline CDR1 and CDR2: SGHAT and FQDESV (reference sequence). The CDR3 protein is CASSFVGNGGNEQFF. The CDR3 DNA follows: TGTGCCAGCAGCTTCGTAGGGAATGGAGGCAATGAGCAGTTCTTC.

Comments on this clonotype: Possible read error: a much larger clone is one base away. The chain has TRBV2 and TRBJ2-1; TRBD2 matches 8 bases. The CDR3 has 13 residues. The germline gives CDR1 SNHLY, CDR2 FYNNEI. The J segment lost 7 bases and the V segment lost 9 bases, leaving 8 bases of the junction unmatched. CDR3 sequence reads: CASERERRNEQFF. The CDR3 DNA reads TGTGCCAGTGAGCGGGAGCGGAGGAATGAGCAGTTCTTC. The full variable domain, rest sourced from reference TRBV2 and TRBJ2-1, is EPEVTQTPSHQVTQMGQEVILRCVPISNHLYFYWYRQILGQKVEFLVSFYNNEISEKSEIFDDQFSVERPDGSNFTLKIRSTKLEDSAMYFCASERERRNEQFFGPGTRLTVL.

The chain couples TRBV7-3 to TRBJ2-3; 9 bases line up with TRBD2. Trimming cost V 5 bases and J 2 bases; bases outside gene matches: 5. CDR1 and CDR2 (germline): SGHTA, FQGTGA. This CDR3 spans 15 amino acids. CDR3 coding DNA: TGTGCCAGCAGCATGACTAGCGGTCCCACAGATACGCAGTATTTT. It specifies CASSMTSGPTDTQYF.

This clonotype was detected a few times. The chain employs TRBV19 and TRBJ2-2; TRBD2 matches at 7 bases. Germline CDR1 reads LNHDA; CDR2 reads SQIVND (reference sequence). This CDR3 has 15 amino acids. The ends lost 6 bases at V and 9 bases at J; junction bases unmatched: 13. CDR3 in DNA: TGTGCCAGTAGCTCTTGGGGGGGAGGTCGCCGGGAGCTGTTTTTT. This encodes CASSSWGGGRRELFF.

This sequence joins TRBV20-1 and TRBJ2-7; 9 nucleotides agree with TRBD2. The V gene's germline CDR1 is DFQATT and CDR2 SNEGSKA (reference sequence). The CDR3 spans 14 residues. V trimming: 5 bases; J trimming: 3 bases; junction bases outside the gene matches: 8. The CDR3 protein is CSAGPGLAGYEQYF. The CDR3, as DNA: TGCAGTGCTGGCCCGGGACTAGCAGGCTACGAGCAGTACTTC.

This chain connects TRBV5-1 to TRBJ2-1; 12 positions agree with TRBD2. V lost 4 bases, J lost 6 bases, and 8 bases stayed unmatched. Germline CDR1 and CDR2: SGHRS and YFSETQ. This CDR3 has 16 residues. The CDR3 nucleotides are TGCGCCAGCAGCCCGCGACGACTAGCGGGGGCCAATGAGCAGTTCTTC. Translated, it gives CASSPRRLAGANEQFF.

This clonotype was seen only once. The V call is TRBV20-1, the J call TRBJ2-1, with 11 bases identical to TRBD2. The CDR3 consists of 16 residues. The V segment lost 6 bases and the J segment 12 bases; nucleotides outside the gene matches: 19. Looked up from germline, CDR1 is DFQATT and CDR2 is SNEGSKA (reference sequence). For the CDR3, the DNA is TGCAGTGCCCTCGGGCCCCTACTAGCGGGGGTTGGTGTGCAGTTCTTC. Residues: CSALGPLLAGVGVQFF.

This clonotype was counted many times. J is TRBJ2-3 and V is TRBV19; the D is unclear. Trimming removed 0 bases at V and 2 bases at J, with 6 bases between. The CDR3 extends over 14 amino acids. The germline V gene encodes CDR1 LNHDA and CDR2 SQIVND (reference sequence). The CDR3 DNA is TGTGCCAGTAGTATAGACTGGAACACAGATACGCAGTATTTT. This sequence encodes CASSIDWNTDTQYF.

The rearrangement links TRBV3-1 to TRBJ2-1; 7 bases match TRBD2. This CDR3 spans 16 amino acids. Germline trimming cut 0 bases from V and 4 bases from J; bases unmatched to any gene: 6. The V gene's germline CDR1 is LGHDT and CDR2 YNNKEL (reference sequence). In nucleotides, the CDR3 is TGTGCCAGCAGCCAAGATGTCACTAGCGAGTACAATGAGCAGTTCTTC. It codes for CASSQDVTSEYNEQFF.

This clonotype was recorded many times. CDR3 region: CASSLDGGQGSPLHF. The CDR3 DNA sequence: TGTGCCAGCAGCTTAGATGGGGGGCAGGGTTCACCCCTCCACTTT. The rearrangement joins TRBV11-3 to TRBJ1-6, with a possible D match to TRBD1 (6 bases). The CDR3 runs 15 residues. V was cut by 0 bases and J by 9 bases, with 12 bases left in between. Germline V gene data show CDR1 as SGHNT and CDR2 as YENEEA.

The chain couples TRBV7-2 to TRBJ1-4; TRBD1 might be the D (5 bases). The length of the CDR3 is 12 residues. Trimming removed 5 bases at V and 8 bases at J, with 9 bases between. Germline V gene lookup returns CDR1 SGHTA and CDR2 FQGNSA. The CDR3 nucleotides are TGTGCCAGCAGCCCCCAGGGAGAAAAACTGTTTTTT. This sequence encodes CASSPQGEKLFF.

The J gene is TRBJ1-2, the V gene TRBV7-2, with 7 bases lining up with TRBD1. Trimming removed 5 bases from V and 3 bases from J; junction bases left unmatched: 9. CDR1 and CDR2 from the germline V gene are SGHTA and FQGNSA. This CDR3 is built from 15 residues. The CDR3 sequence is CASSPNRGQYYGYTF. The CDR3 region has the DNA TGTGCCAGCAGCCCGAACCGGGGACAGTACTATGGCTACACCTTC.